Given below is one T cell receptor beta chain in context. Its antigen is unknown. These data are taken from a study of OX40 agonist ivuxolimab in advanced cancers. Overall study context: Those enrolled were approximately 83% male, with a mean age of around 55 years and ages from 23 to 79. Partial responses were recorded for three patients, including one with hepatocellular carcinoma and two with cutaneous melanoma. Study outcomes and limitations: The mean number of expanded clones was higher in CD8+ T cells than in CD4+. Within 6 weeks, CD4+ and CD8+ blood T cells expanded clonally at 0.1 to 3.0 mg/kg.

J lost 2 bases, V lost 5 bases, and 6 bases had no gene match. CDR1 LNHDA and CDR2 SQIVND come from the germline V gene (reference sequence). The CDR3 is made up of 15 amino acids. The data were produced by immunoSEQ multiplex PCR, yet TCRdb's version contains in-frame clones alone and is incomplete. The data show about 75,000 clones, with 70% to 90% seen just once and about 8.6% held by the top ten. V and J are TRBV19 and TRBJ2-4; TRBD1 agrees at 7 bases. This TCR was recovered from an adult with an advanced solid tumor such as melanoma, head and neck, liver or kidney cancer. Sequenced material: CD4+ or CD8+ T cells sorted from blood, taken in a trial of the OX40 agonist ivuxolimab. The CDR3 DNA sequence: TGTGCCAGTAGTCCCCGACAGGGTACCAAAAACATTCAGTACTTC. Translated, it gives CASSPRQGTKNIQYF.